The clone carrying this T cell receptor beta chain was seen at least ten times. TCRdb reanalyzed the PCR reads via MiXCR. Of 20,000 or so clones in the sample, approximately 15% are singletons; the top ten hold more than 9%. The data were obtained in a study of metastatic and nonmetastatic thyroid tumors. Study overall: The authors compared repertoires across blood and tumor or nodule tissue from malignant and benign thyroid patients.

Thyroid surgery took place with no prior treatment in any patient. V gave up 3 bases and J gave up 5 bases, with 22 bases separating them. CDR1 is SGHAT and CDR2 is FQNNGV in the germline V gene. This CDR3 is built from 18 residues. V usage is TRBV11-2 and J usage is TRBJ1-4, with D unresolved. The sequence derives from a female donor with papillary thyroid cancer or a benign thyroid nodule (not recorded which). Some clones in this sample may be carry-over from other donors' samples. Sequencing was performed on tumor tissue. The CDR3 is CASSLPFGPASRNEKLFF. The CDR3 nucleotides read TGTGCCAGCAGCTTGCCGTTTGGGCCAGCTAGCAGGAATGAAAAACTGTTTTTT. Based on the CDR3 plus reference TRBV11-2 and TRBJ1-4, the full variable domain is EAGVAQSPRYKIIEKRQSVAFWCNPISGHATLYWYQQILGQGPKLLIQFQNNGVVDDSQLPKDRFSAERLKGVDSTLKIQPAKLEDSAVYLCASSLPFGPASRNEKLFFGSGTQLSVL.